Listed below are T cell receptor beta chains from one sample, sequenced in a study of cytomegalovirus exposure and HLA in healthy donors. TCRdb's copy holds only in-frame clones and misses some; the assay was immunoSEQ multiplex PCR. The table records roughly 97,000 clones, about 81% of them present only once. Sequencing was done on a sample of PBMCs. These receptors all come from a man aged 35 to 55 in good health and CMV-seropositive. The CDR3 runs from the conserved cysteine through the conserved F or W. A D gene is named only where the DNA matches it firmly. Part of the rows lack a size; the others show once, few, many or a class for expanded clones.

J: TRBJ2-7; D: TRBD1; V: TRBV18; size: .; DNA: TGTGCCAGCTCACAGGGGGCATACGAGCAGTACTTC; CDR3: CASSQGAYEQYF
J: TRBJ2-6; D: .; V: TRBV19; size: once; DNA: TGTGCCTGTTCTGACAGTCGCTCCTCTGGGGCCAACGTCCTGACCTTC; CDR3: CACSDSRSSGANVLTF
J: TRBJ2-1; D: TRBD2; V: TRBV18; size: few; DNA: TGTGCCAGCTCACCTACCCTAGCGGGCCATTACAATGAGCAGTTCTTC; CDR3: CASSPTLAGHYNEQFF
J: TRBJ2-1; D: .; V: TRBV5-1; size: .; DNA: TGCGCCAGCAGCTTGCATTCAGGTTACAATGAGCAGTTCTTC; CDR3: CASSLHSGYNEQFF
J: TRBJ2-4; D: .; V: TRBV27; size: .; DNA: TGTGCCAGCAGTCCTCGGACGGGGATAGCCAAAAACATTCAGTACTTC; CDR3: CASSPRTGIAKNIQYF
J: TRBJ2-7; D: TRBD2; V: TRBV6-5; size: .; DNA: TGTGCCAGCAGGGGGACTAGCGCCTACGAGCAGTACTTC; CDR3: CASRGTSAYEQYF
J: TRBJ2-1; D: TRBD2; V: TRBV5-1; size: .; DNA: TGCGCCAGCAGCCCAGGGACTAGCGGCAACTACAATGAGCAGTTCTTC; CDR3: CASSPGTSGNYNEQFF
J: TRBJ2-7; D: TRBD2; V: TRBV7-2; size: .; DNA: TGTGCCAGCAGCTTACGGACTAGCGGCCCCTACGAGCAGTACTTC; CDR3: CASSLRTSGPYEQYF
J: TRBJ2-7; D: .; V: TRBV7-9; size: once; DNA: TGTGCCAGCAGCTTGGGCAGCAAGTACGAGCAGTACTTC; CDR3: CASSLGSKYEQYF
J: TRBJ1-2; D: .; V: TRBV12-5; size: .; DNA: TGTGCTAGTGGTTCAACCACAGGTCCCTCCACTAACTATGGCTACACCTTC; CDR3: CASGSTTGPSTNYGYTF
J: TRBJ2-1; D: .; V: TRBV9; size: few; DNA: TGTGCCAGCAGCGTCTTCAGATCGCTAGTGGATGAGCAGTTCTTC; CDR3: CASSVFRSLVDEQFF
J: TRBJ1-1; D: .; V: TRBV28; size: .; DNA: TGTGCCAGCAGTTTTCGGGCAGGGGACACTGAAGCTTTCTTT; CDR3: CASSFRAGDTEAFF
J: TRBJ2-2; D: .; V: TRBV5-1; size: .; DNA: TGCGCCAGCAGCCCAAACGTTGACTCCGGGGAGCTGTTTTTT; CDR3: CASSPNVDSGELFF
J: TRBJ2-1; D: .; V: TRBV6-4; size: few; DNA: TGTGCCAGCAGTGACTCGTCAGGCGGGGATGAGCAGTTCTTC; CDR3: CASSDSSGGDEQFF
J: TRBJ1-1; D: .; V: TRBV28; size: .; DNA: TGTGCCAGCAGCCGTCCTACAGGGAAAGAAAACACTGAAGCTTTCTTT; CDR3: CASSRPTGKENTEAFF
J: TRBJ1-3; D: .; V: TRBV30; size: .; DNA: TGTGCCTGGAGTGTGGGGGAGGCAGCTGGAAACACCATATATTTT; CDR3: CAWSVGEAAGNTIYF
J: TRBJ2-2; D: TRBD2; V: TRBV7-9; size: .; DNA: TGTTCCAGCAGCCCCCCGGGAGGGCGGCTCACCGGGGAGCTGTTTTTT; CDR3: CSSSPPGGRLTGELFF
J: TRBJ2-7; D: TRBD1; V: TRBV29-1; size: .; DNA: TGCAGCGTAGCGAGACAGGGATACGAGCAGTACTTC; CDR3: CSVARQGYEQYF
J: TRBJ2-7; D: .; V: TRBV10-1; size: .; DNA: TGCGCCAGCAGTGAGTCGGGGGCGGGCAGTCGCGAGCAGTACTTC; CDR3: CASSESGAGSREQYF